The 27 T cell receptor beta chains below come from one sample, sequenced in a study of metastatic and nonmetastatic thyroid tumors. All patients were untreated before thyroid surgery. TCRdb reprocessed the PCR reads using MiXCR. The sample shows about 93,000 clones, roughly 13% of them seen only once. Source material: blood. The source of these receptors is a female donor with papillary thyroid cancer or a benign thyroid nodule (not recorded which). Some clones in this sample may be carry-over from other donors' samples.

This chain connects TRBV27 to TRBJ2-5; weak D call: TRBD2 (5 bases). The germline V and J ends were trimmed by 4 bases and 4 bases, with 10 bases remaining between them. Germline CDR1 is MNHEY and CDR2 is SMNVEV (reference sequence). CDR3 length: 13 residues. CDR3 nucleotide sequence: TGTGCCAGCAGTTCACTAGTCGGAGAGACCCAGTACTTC. Protein: CASSSLVGETQYF.

This clone appeared many times. The gene calls are TRBV4-2 and TRBJ2-6, with 9 nucleotides matching TRBD1. The CDR3 length is 20 residues. V lost 0 bases and J lost 2; bases outside the gene matches: 11. The germline V gene encodes CDR1 LGHNA and CDR2 YNFKEQ. DNA for the CDR3: TGTGCCAGCAGCCAAGATCCCCCGGGACAGGGAAACGCTGGGGCCAACGTCCTGACTTTC. It codes for CASSQDPPGQGNAGANVLTF.

This clone appeared many times. The CDR3 nucleotides are TGCAGTGCTAGTGGGACTAGCGAGACCCAGTACTTC. Translating gives CSASGTSETQYF. The chain is built from TRBV20-1 and TRBJ2-5; 9 nucleotides line up with TRBD2. Trimming at V came to 3 bases and at J to 5 bases, leaving 1 base not matched to a gene. Germline V lookup: CDR1 DFQATT, CDR2 SNEGSKA (reference sequence). This CDR3 region has 12 residues.

Worth noting for this clone: Being one base from a much bigger clone, this may be a read error. This chain uses TRBV7-2 with TRBJ1-2; D uncertain. The CDR3 sequence is 15 residues long. Germline CDR1 is SGHTA and CDR2 is FQGNSA. The chain's CDR3 is CASSLVQQANYGCTF. Here the CDR3 DNA reads TGTGCCAGCAGCTTAGTACAGCAAGCTAACTATGGCTGCACCTTC.

Many counts were recorded for this clone. The chain carries TRBV11-1 and TRBJ2-7, with 7 bases that match TRBD1. J gave up 0 bases and V 5 bases, and 10 bases lay outside the gene matches. This CDR3 is built from 16 residues. Looked up from germline, CDR1 is SGHAT and CDR2 is FQDESV (reference sequence). The DNA of the CDR3 is TGTGCCAGCAGCCATATGGGACAGCCTAGCTCCTACGAGCAGTACTTC. Amino acids: CASSHMGQPSSYEQYF.

In its sample, this clone was seen many times. The DNA for the CDR3 is TGTGCCAGCAGCAGGGGGTTCAATCAGCCCCAGCATTTT. This encodes CASSRGFNQPQHF. V and J are TRBV6-1 and TRBJ1-5; 7 bases line up with TRBD1. J was trimmed by 3 bases and V by 6 bases; bases with no gene match: 2. The CDR3 length is 13 residues. CDR1 is MNHNS and CDR2 is SASEGT in the germline V gene.

Concerning this clone: The junction shows a germline mismatch at one end, possibly a read error. The CDR3 sequence is CASSQGFGQGGEKLFF. CDR3 coding DNA: TGTGCCAGCAGCCAGGGCTTCGGACAGGGGGGTGAAAAGCTGTTTTTT. The chain recombines TRBV3-1 with TRBJ1-4; 10 bases map to TRBD1. The CDR3 sequence is 16 residues long. Germline V lookup: CDR1 LGHDT, CDR2 YNNKEL (reference sequence).

In regard to this clone: Just one base apart from a much larger clone, this may be a read error. V is TRBV9 and J is TRBJ2-3; TRBD2 matches at 8 bases. The J segment lost 4 bases and the V segment lost 0 bases, leaving 10 bases of the junction unmatched. Looked up from germline, CDR1 is SGDLS and CDR2 is YYNGEE. This CDR3 contains 17 residues. The CDR3 here is CASSVAGAGVIPDTQYF. The CDR3 nucleotides are TGTGCCAGCAGCGTAGCTGGAGCGGGAGTGATCCCAGATACGCAGTATTTT.

This clone was seen many times. J is TRBJ1-6 and V is TRBV6-2 or TRBV6-3; D is possibly TRBD1 (5 bases). Trimming took off 0 bases at V and 11 bases at J, with 11 bases between the two ends. CDR1 is MNHEY and CDR2 is SVGEGT in the germline V gene. The CDR3 is 14 amino acids. The CDR3 DNA sequence: TGTGCCAGCAGTTACTCGGGGACGGCAACACCCCTCCACTTT. It is translated as CASSYSGTATPLHF.

This clone was observed many times. The V gene is TRBV28, the J gene TRBJ1-2; tentatively, D is TRBD1 (6 bases). This CDR3 spans 12 amino acids. CDR1 is MDHEN, CDR2 SYDVKM, per germline. V dropped 4 bases and J dropped 7 bases, with 10 bases sitting between them. The CDR3 DNA reads as TGTGCCAGCAGTTCCCAGGGGAGTGGCTACACCTTC. Translation: CASSSQGSGYTF.

There are many counts of this clone. The gene calls are TRBV11-3 and TRBJ2-3; weak D call: TRBD2 (5 bases). Trimming took 1 base from V and 1 from J, leaving 12 bases between them. Germline V CDR1 and CDR2: SGHNT, YENEEA. The CDR3 runs to 16 residues. The CDR3 is CASSLGGGGGTDTQYF. CDR3 coding DNA: TGTGCCAGCAGCTTAGGCGGCGGAGGAGGCACAGATACGCAGTATTTT.

This clone appeared a few times. A much larger clone differs from this one at a single base, so this may be a read error. The CDR3 ends on some other residue instead of the conserved phenylalanine or tryptophan, so this is likely a read error. J is TRBJ2-5 and V is TRBV5-1; D possibly corresponds to TRBD1 (6 bases). The germline V gene has CDR1 SGHRS and CDR2 YFSETQ. Trimming removed 0 bases at V and 5 bases at J, with 17 bases between. The CDR3 totals 16 residues. Written as DNA, the CDR3 is TGCGCCAGCAGCTTGGGGGGGCGAGACGAAGGGGAGACCCAGTACCTC. It codes for CASSLGGRDEGETQYL.

This clone was picked up many times. One junction end does not reproduce the germline sequence, and a read error may be involved. The chain joins TRBV3-1 to TRBJ1-2; D is unresolved. The CDR3 extends over 11 amino acids. The germline CDR1 and CDR2 sequences are LGHDT and YNNKEL (reference sequence). In DNA, the CDR3 is TGTGCCAGCAGCCAAGAACTTGTCGACCACTTC. Translated, it gives CASSQELVDHF.

This clone was counted many times. V gene TRBV28 combines with J gene TRBJ1-2, with 7 positions matching TRBD1. Germline V gene sequence: CDR1 MDHEN, CDR2 SYDVKM. This CDR3 is 15 amino acids long. V was clipped by 4 bases and J by 2 bases; unmatched bases: 7. The CDR3 DNA is TGTGCCAGCAGTTCCCCGGAGGGGGCGAACTATGGCTACACCTTC. It is translated as CASSSPEGANYGYTF.

This clone has only a few counts. This may arise from a read error, as a much more abundant clone is one base away. V usage is TRBV10-3 and J usage is TRBJ2-2, with 8 bases aligning to TRBD1. The germline gives CDR1 ENHRY, CDR2 SYGVKD. The CDR3 consists of 15 residues. The CDR3 DNA sequence: TGTGCCATCAGTGGACAGGGGAATGGACCCGGGGAGCTGCTTTTT. As protein: CAISGQGNGPGELLF.

This clone was counted ten times or more. The chain combines TRBV6-1 with TRBJ2-2; D not certain. The CDR3 contains 15 residues. The germline V and J ends were trimmed by 5 bases and 4 bases, with 14 bases remaining between them. Per germline, CDR1 MNHNS and CDR2 SASEGT. This chain's CDR3 is CASSTAFGGTGELFF. The CDR3 DNA is TGTGCCAGCAGTACCGCATTCGGTGGCACCGGGGAGCTGTTTTTT.

This clone was observed many times. The chain couples TRBV20-1 to TRBJ2-7; TRBD2 agrees at 8 bases. Germline V lookup: CDR1 DFQATT, CDR2 SNEGSKA (reference sequence). This CDR3 is built from 15 residues. The J segment lost 3 bases and the V segment lost 5 bases, leaving 12 bases of the junction unmatched. CDR3: CSADVPSGSLYEQYF. The CDR3 coding sequence is TGCAGTGCTGACGTCCCCAGCGGGAGTCTCTACGAGCAGTACTTC.

This clone was counted many times. The rearrangement uses TRBV10-3 and TRBJ2-7, with TRBD2 identical over 9 bases. Germline-derived CDR1 and CDR2 are ENHRY and SYGVKD. V trimming: 3 bases; J trimming: 0 bases; junction bases outside the gene matches: 9. The CDR3 spans 17 residues. As DNA, the CDR3 is TGTGCCATCAGTGAAGGTAGGCTAGCGGGGAGCTCCTACGAGCAGTACTTC. Encoded protein: CAISEGRLAGSSYEQYF.

In this sample, this clone turned up many times. The rearrangement joins TRBV9 to TRBJ2-2; weak D call: TRBD2 (6 bases). The CDR3 extends over 17 amino acids. The germline gives CDR1 SGDLS, CDR2 YYNGEE. V was cut by 0 bases and J by 2 bases, with 14 bases left in between. Here the CDR3 reads CASSVVVAAANTGELFF. The CDR3 DNA is TGTGCCAGCAGCGTAGTCGTAGCGGCCGCTAACACCGGGGAGCTGTTTTTT.

This clone was detected many times. The chain carries TRBV5-1 and TRBJ1-6; D not resolved. The V end lost 4 bases, the J end lost 5 bases, and 10 bases lay between the germline ends. CDR3 length: 14 amino acids. CDR1 and CDR2 (germline): SGHRS, YFSETQ. The CDR3 region is CASSPGRNNSPLHF. The CDR3 DNA is TGCGCCAGCAGCCCCGGACGGAATAATTCACCCCTCCACTTT.

This clone was observed a handful of times. V gene TRBV6-1 combines with J gene TRBJ2-7; no reliable D call. The germline CDR1 and CDR2 sequences are MNHNS and SASEGT. This CDR3 has 15 amino acids. Trimming pared 6 bases from V and 0 bases from J, leaving 15 bases between. The CDR3 reads CASSPLIVVSYEQYF. The CDR3 DNA follows: TGTGCCAGCAGCCCTCTGATCGTAGTCTCCTACGAGCAGTACTTC.

This clone has a count of ten or more. The chain is built from TRBV7-9 and TRBJ2-7; TRBD1 matches at 7 bases. V shed 7 bases, J shed 2 bases, and the junction held 8 bases outside the gene matches. Germline V gene sequence: CDR1 SEHNR, CDR2 FQNEAQ (reference sequence). The CDR3 runs to 14 residues. The CDR3 nucleotides read TGTGCCAGCACCCATCGGACAGGAGCCTACGAGCAGTACTTC. Translating gives CASTHRTGAYEQYF.

In this sample, this clone turned up many times. The chain links TRBV19 to TRBJ2-3, with D possibly matching TRBD2 (5 bases). Germline-derived CDR1 and CDR2 are LNHDA and SQIVND (reference sequence). The CDR3 is 15 amino acids. Trimming stripped 3 bases from V and 0 bases from J, with 10 bases between. The CDR3 reads CASSMGRPSTDTQYF. Here the CDR3 DNA reads TGTGCCAGTAGTATGGGGAGACCTAGCACAGATACGCAGTATTTT.

As for this clone: A read error may explain this, as a much larger clone is one base away. The chain is built from TRBV20-1 and TRBJ2-7; 8 bases are a match to TRBD2. Germline V lookup: CDR1 DFQATT, CDR2 SNEGSKA (reference sequence). The CDR3 sequence is 14 residues long. V lost 6 bases and J lost 3; bases outside the gene matches: 10. CDR3 residues: CSACLAGSDYEQYF. In DNA, the CDR3 is TGCAGTGCCTGTCTAGCGGGCAGTGACTACGAGCAGTACTTC.

This clone was recorded many times. This chain connects TRBV2 to TRBJ2-5, with D unclear. V was cut by 6 bases and J by 5 bases, with 7 bases left in between. The germline gives CDR1 SNHLY, CDR2 FYNNEI. The CDR3 has 11 residues. The chain's CDR3 is CASSLGETQYF. Here the CDR3 DNA reads TGTGCCAGCAGCCTGGGGGAGACCCAGTACTTC.

Many counts were recorded for this clone. The chain uses TRBV6-5 and TRBJ2-1, with 7 bases lining up with TRBD2. CDR1 is MNHEY and CDR2 is SVGAGI in the germline V gene. This CDR3 comprises 20 residues. Trimming removed 5 bases from V and 0 bases from J; junction bases left unmatched: 19. CDR3 sequence: CASSPRSGKEAFISYNEQFF. The CDR3 region has the DNA TGTGCCAGCAGTCCACGAAGCGGGAAGGAAGCTTTTATCTCCTACAATGAGCAGTTCTTC.

This clone was seen a few times. At one of its ends the junction is not consistent with the germline gene, which may arise from a read error. The same CDR3 arises from other DNA sequences in this sample as well. The V gene is TRBV19, the J gene TRBJ1-2, with D hard to call. The CDR3 is 12 amino acids. Germline-derived CDR1 and CDR2 are LNHDA and SQIVND (reference sequence). In nucleotides, the CDR3 is TGTGCCAGTAGTATGGCGAGGTATGGTTACACCTTC. It is translated as CASSMARYGYTF.